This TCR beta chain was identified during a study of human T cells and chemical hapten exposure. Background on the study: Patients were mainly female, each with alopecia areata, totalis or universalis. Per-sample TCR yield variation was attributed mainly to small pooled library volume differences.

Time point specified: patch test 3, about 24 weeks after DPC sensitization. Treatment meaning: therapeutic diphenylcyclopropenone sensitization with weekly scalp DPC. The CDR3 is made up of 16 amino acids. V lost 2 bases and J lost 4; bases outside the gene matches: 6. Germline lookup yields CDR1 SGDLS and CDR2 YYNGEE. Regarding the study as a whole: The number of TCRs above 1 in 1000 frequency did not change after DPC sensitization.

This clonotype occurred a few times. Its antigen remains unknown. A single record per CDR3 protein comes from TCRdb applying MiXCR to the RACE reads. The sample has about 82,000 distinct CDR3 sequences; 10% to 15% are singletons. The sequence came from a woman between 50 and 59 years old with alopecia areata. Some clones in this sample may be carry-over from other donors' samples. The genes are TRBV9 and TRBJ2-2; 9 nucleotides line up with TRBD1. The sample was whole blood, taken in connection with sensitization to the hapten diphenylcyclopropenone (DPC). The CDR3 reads CASSVVTGGFTGELFF. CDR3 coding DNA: TGTGCCAGCAGCGTCGTGACAGGGGGTTTCACCGGGGAGCTGTTTTTT.